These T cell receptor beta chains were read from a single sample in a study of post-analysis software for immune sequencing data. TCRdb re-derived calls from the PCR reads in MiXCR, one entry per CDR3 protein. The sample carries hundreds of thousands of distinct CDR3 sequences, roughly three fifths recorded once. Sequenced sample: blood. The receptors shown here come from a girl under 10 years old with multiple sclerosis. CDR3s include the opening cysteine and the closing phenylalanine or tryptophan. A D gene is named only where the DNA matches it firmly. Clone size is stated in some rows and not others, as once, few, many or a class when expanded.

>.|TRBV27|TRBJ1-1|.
TGTGCCAGCAGTGCCAGGGTAACGAACACTGAAGCTTTCTTT
CASSARVTNTEAFF
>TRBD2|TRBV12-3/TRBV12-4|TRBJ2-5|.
TGTGCCAGCAGTTTCCGGCGGGGGGGCGTGGAGACCCAGTACTTC
CASSFRRGGVETQYF
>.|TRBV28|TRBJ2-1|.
TGTGCCAGCAGTTGGGGGGACAGATACAATGAGCAGTTCTTC
CASSWGDRYNEQFF
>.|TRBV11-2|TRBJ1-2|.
TGTGCCAGCAGCTTAGTCGGGGCACGCAGGGAGGCCTATGGCCACACCTTC
CASSLVGARREAYGHTF
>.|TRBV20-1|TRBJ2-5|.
TGCAGTGCTTATGCGGGCCAAGAGACCCAGTACTTC
CSAYAGQETQYF
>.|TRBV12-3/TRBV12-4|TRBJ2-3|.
TGTGCCAGCAGAAATGGACGGGGAGATACGCAGTATTTT
CASRNGRGDTQYF
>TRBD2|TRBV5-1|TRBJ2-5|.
TGCGCCAGCACCATGGCGGGGGTCCAAGAGACCCAGTACTTC
CASTMAGVQETQYF
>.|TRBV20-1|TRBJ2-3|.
TGCAGCGCTAGAGAGCCTAAAAGGGATACGCAGTATTTT
CSAREPKRDTQYF
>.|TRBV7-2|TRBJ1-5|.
TGTGCCAGCAGCCCGCGGGGCAGGGACGGCAATCAGCCCCAGCATTTT
CASSPRGRDGNQPQHF
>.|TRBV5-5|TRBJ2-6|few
TGTGCCAGCAGCTTTTGGGGATCTGGGGCCAACGTCCTGACTTTC
CASSFWGSGANVLTF
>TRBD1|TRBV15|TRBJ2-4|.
TGTGCCACCAGCAGATTACAAGGACAGGGGGCCAAAAACATTCAGTACTTC
CATSRLQGQGAKNIQYF
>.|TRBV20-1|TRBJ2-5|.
TGCAGTGCTAGGGGCCAGCGGGCAGCCCAAGAGACCCAGTACTTC
CSARGQRAAQETQYF
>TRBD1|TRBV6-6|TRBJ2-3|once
TGTGCCAGCAGTTACCATGGACAGGGGCCAGATACGCAGTATTTT
CASSYHGQGPDTQYF
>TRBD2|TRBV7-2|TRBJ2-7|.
TGTGCCAGCAGTTCACAACTAGCGGGAGGGCCGAGAGAGCAGTACTTC
CASSSQLAGGPREQYF
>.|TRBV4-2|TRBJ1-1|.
TGTGCCAGCAGCCAAGATCGATCCAGGGCAGGTGAAGCTTTCTTT
CASSQDRSRAGEAFF
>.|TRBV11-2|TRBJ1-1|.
TGTGCCAGCAGCTTAGAATCCGGATGGATGAACACTGAAGCTTTCTTT
CASSLESGWMNTEAFF
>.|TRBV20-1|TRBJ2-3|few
TGCAGTGCTAGAGATCCGGGCGGGGGCACAGATACGCAGTATTTT
CSARDPGGGTDTQYF
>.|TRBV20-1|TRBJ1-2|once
TGCAGTGCTAGCGGCAGGTCTACTCATGGCTACACCTTC
CSASGRSTHGYTF
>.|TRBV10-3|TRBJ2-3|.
TGTGCCATGAAAGAGGAGGGCGTACGAGATACGCAGTATTTT
CAMKEEGVRDTQYF
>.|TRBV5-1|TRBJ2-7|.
TGCGCCAGCAGCTTAACTCCTACGGGTTACGAGCAGTACTTC
CASSLTPTGYEQYF
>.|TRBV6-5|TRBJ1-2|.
TGTGCCAGCAGTTTAGCGGAGGGGCCCTATGGCTACACCTTC
CASSLAEGPYGYTF
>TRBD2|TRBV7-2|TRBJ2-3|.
TGTGCCAGCGGCCGGGGGGGCACCCGGACGCAGTATTTT
CASGRGGTRTQYF
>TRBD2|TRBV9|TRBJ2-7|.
TGTGCCAGCAGCTCCCACCTTAGCGGGTCCAGCTCCTACGAGCAGTACTTC
CASSSHLSGSSSYEQYF
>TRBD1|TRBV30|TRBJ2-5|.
TGTGCCTGGAGTGCAGGGACAGTTCAAGAGACCCAGTACTTC
CAWSAGTVQETQYF
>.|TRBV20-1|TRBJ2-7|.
TGCAGTGCATATTATCCCCAAAACTACGAGCAGTACTTC
CSAYYPQNYEQYF